This T cell receptor beta chain derives from a study of control samples from healthy donors and cancer patients. V lost 2 bases, J lost 3 bases, and 2 bases stayed unmatched. The germline CDR1 and CDR2 sequences are SEHNR and FQNEAQ (reference sequence). The CDR3 loop spans 15 amino acids. TCRdb keeps only in-frame clones here, not all; method: immunoSEQ multiplex PCR. The data hold 95,000 to 150,000 clones, with just over 90% observed a single time. J is TRBJ1-2 and V is TRBV7-9; 11 positions match TRBD1. The sequence came from a woman aged 18-30 years in good health. Source material: blood. CDR3 nucleotides: TGTGCCAGCAGCTTACGGACAGGGGGCGACTATGGCTACACCTTC. The encoded protein is CASSLRTGGDYGYTF.